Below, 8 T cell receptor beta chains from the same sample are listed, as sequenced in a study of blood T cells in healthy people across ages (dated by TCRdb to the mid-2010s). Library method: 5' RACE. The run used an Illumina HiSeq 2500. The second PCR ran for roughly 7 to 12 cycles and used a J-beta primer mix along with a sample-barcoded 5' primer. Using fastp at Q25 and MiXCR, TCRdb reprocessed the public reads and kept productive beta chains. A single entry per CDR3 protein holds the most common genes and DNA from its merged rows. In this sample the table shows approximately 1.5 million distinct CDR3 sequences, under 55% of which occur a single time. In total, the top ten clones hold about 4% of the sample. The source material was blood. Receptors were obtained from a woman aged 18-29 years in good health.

The CDR3, as DNA: TGTGCCAGCAGCTCCCTAACACAGGGAGGAGAAAAACTGTTTTTT. Translated, it gives CASSSLTQGGEKLFF. The V and J genes are TRBV5-6 and TRBJ1-4; tentatively, D is TRBD1 (6 bases). V shed 3 bases and J shed 8 bases, with 17 bases lying between them. CDR1 and CDR2 (germline): SGHDT, YYEEEE. The CDR3 contains 15 residues.

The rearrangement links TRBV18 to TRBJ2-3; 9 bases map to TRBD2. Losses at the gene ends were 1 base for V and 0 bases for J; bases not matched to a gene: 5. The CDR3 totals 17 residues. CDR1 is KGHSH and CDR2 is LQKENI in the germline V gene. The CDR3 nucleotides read TGTGCCAGCTCACCACGAATAGCGGGGGCTAGCACAGATACGCAGTATTTT. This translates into CASSPRIAGASTDTQYF.

In DNA form, the CDR3 reads TGTGCCAGCAGTTTAGGACGGGATGCGGGGTCACCCCTCCACTTT. This sequence encodes CASSLGRDAGSPLHF. The chain joins TRBV27 to TRBJ1-6; D unresolved. The CDR3 has 15 residues. V shed 2 bases and J shed 10 bases, with 15 bases lying between them. CDR1 and CDR2 from the germline V gene are MNHEY and SMNVEV (reference sequence).

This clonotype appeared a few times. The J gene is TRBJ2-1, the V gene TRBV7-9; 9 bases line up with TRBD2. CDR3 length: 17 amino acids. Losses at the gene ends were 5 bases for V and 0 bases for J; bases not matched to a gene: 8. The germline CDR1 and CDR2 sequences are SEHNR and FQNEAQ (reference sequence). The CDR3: CASSALTSGSSYNEQFF. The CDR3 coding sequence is TGTGCCAGCAGCGCCTTGACTAGCGGCAGCTCCTACAATGAGCAGTTCTTC.

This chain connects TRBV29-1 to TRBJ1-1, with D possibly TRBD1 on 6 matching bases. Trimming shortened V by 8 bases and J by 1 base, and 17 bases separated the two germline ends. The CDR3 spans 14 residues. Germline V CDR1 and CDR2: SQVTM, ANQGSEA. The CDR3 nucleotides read TGCAGCTTCCACCGGGACACCGCGAACACTGAAGCTTTCTTT. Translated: CSFHRDTANTEAFF.

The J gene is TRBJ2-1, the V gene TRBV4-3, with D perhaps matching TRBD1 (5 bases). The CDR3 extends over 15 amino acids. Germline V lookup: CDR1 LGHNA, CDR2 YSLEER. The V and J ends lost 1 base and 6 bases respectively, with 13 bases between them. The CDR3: CASSQAQQGANEQFF. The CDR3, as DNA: TGCGCCAGCAGCCAAGCGCAGCAGGGTGCCAATGAGCAGTTCTTC.

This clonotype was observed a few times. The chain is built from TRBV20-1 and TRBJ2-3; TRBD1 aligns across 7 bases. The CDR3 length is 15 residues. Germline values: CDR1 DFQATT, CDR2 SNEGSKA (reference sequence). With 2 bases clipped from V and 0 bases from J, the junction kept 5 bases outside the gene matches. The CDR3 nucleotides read TGCAGTGCTAGATCGGGACAGACTAGCACAGATACGCAGTATTTT. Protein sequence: CSARSGQTSTDTQYF.

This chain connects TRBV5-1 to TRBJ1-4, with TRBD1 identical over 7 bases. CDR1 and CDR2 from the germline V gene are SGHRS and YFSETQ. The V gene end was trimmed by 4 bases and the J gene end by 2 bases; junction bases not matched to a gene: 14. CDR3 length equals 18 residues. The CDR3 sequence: CASSATGKVFLTNEKLFF. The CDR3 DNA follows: TGCGCCAGCAGCGCGACAGGGAAAGTCTTCTTGACTAATGAAAAACTGTTTTTT.